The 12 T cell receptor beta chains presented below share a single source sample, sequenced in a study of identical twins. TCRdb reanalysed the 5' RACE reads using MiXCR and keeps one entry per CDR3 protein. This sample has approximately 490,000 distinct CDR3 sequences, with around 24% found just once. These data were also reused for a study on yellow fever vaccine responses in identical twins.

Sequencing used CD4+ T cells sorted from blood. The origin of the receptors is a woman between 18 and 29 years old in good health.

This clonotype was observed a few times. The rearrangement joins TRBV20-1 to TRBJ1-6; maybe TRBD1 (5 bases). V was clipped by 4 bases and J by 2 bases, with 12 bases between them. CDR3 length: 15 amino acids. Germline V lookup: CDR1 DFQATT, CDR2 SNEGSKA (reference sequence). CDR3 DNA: TGCAGTGCTATGTCTTCGGGACCCTATAATTCACCCCTCCACTTT. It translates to CSAMSSGPYNSPLHF.

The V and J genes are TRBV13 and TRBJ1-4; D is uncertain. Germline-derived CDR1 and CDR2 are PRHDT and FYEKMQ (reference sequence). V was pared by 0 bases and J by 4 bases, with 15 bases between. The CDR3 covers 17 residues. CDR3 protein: CASSLGGAGRSNEKLFF. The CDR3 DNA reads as TGTGCCAGCAGCTTAGGCGGTGCAGGACGGAGTAATGAAAAACTGTTTTTT. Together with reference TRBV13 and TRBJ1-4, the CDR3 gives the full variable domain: AAGVIQSPRHLIKEKRETATLKCYPIPRHDTVYWYQQGPGQDPQFLISFYEKMQSDKGSIPDRFSAQQFSDYHSELNMSSLELGDSALYFCASSLGGAGRSNEKLFFGSGTQLSVL.

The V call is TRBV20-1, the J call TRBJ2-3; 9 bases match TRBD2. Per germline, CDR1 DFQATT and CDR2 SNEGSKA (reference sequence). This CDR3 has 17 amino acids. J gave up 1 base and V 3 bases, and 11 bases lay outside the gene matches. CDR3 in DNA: TGCAGTGCTAGCCGACTAGCGGAAGGAGCCCGCACAGATACGCAGTATTTT. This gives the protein CSASRLAEGARTDTQYF.

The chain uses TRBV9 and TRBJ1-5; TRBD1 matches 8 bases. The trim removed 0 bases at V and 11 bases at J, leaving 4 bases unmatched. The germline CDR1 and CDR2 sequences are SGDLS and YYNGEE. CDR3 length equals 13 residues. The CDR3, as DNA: TGTGCCAGCAGCGTAGACAGGGGGGGGTCCCAGCATTTT. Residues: CASSVDRGGSQHF.

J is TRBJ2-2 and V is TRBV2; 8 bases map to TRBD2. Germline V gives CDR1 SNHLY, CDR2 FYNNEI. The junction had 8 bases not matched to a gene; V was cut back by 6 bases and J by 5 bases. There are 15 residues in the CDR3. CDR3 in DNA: TGTGCCAGCAGAATCCTTAGCGGGATTACCGGGGAGCTGTTTTTT. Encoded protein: CASRILSGITGELFF.

For the CDR3, the DNA is TGTGCCAGCATGGGGGACAGGATGAGCTCCTACGAGCAGTACTTC. Amino acids: CASMGDRMSSYEQYF. The rearrangement joins TRBV12-3 or TRBV12-4 to TRBJ2-7; 8 bases are shared with TRBD1. This CDR3 has 15 residues. V lost 7 bases to trimming and J lost 0 bases; unmatched junction nucleotides: 8.

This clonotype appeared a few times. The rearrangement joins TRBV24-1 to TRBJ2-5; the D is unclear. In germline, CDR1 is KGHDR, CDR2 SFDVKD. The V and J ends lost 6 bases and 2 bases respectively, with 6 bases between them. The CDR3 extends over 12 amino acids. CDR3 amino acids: CATSQQQETQYF. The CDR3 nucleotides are TGTGCCACCAGTCAGCAGCAAGAGACCCAGTACTTC.

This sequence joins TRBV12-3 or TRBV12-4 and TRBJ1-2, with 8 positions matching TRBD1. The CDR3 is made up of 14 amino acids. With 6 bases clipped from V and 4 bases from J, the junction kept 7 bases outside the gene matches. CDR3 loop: CASRHRGRVYGYTF. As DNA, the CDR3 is TGTGCCAGCAGGCACAGGGGGAGAGTCTATGGCTACACCTTC.

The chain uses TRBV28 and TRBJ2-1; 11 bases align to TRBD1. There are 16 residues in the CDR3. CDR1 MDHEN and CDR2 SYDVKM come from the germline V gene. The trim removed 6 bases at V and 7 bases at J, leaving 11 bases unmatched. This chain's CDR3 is CASSQPGQGALNEQFF. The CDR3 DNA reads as TGTGCCAGCAGCCAACCCGGACAGGGGGCGCTTAATGAGCAGTTCTTC.

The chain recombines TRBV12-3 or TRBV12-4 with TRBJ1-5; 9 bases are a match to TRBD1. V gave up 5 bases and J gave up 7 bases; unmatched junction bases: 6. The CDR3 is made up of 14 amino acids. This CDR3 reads CASSQQGAWQPQHF. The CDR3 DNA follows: TGTGCCAGCAGTCAACAGGGGGCCTGGCAGCCCCAGCATTTT.

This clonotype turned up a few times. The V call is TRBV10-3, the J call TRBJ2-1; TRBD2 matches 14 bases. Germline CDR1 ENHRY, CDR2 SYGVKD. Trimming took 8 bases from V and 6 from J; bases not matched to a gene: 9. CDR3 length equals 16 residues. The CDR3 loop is CAIGPGTSGGTNEQFF. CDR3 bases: TGTGCCATCGGCCCGGGGACTAGCGGGGGTACCAATGAGCAGTTCTTC.

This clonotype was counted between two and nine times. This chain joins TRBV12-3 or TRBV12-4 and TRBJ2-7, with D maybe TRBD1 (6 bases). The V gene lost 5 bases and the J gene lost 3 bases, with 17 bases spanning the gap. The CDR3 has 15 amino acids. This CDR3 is CASSNLARGHYEQYF. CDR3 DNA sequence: TGTGCCAGCAGTAACCTCGCGAGGGGACACTACGAGCAGTACTTC.